The sequence of this T cell receptor (beta chain) was determined in a study of control samples from healthy donors and cancer patients (dated by TCRdb to 2020 to 2022). The CDR3 goes from the cysteine to the phenylalanine over 14 residues. Kept here is only the CDR3 DNA, which spans 42 bases and is read in frame from base 1. Per the germline V gene, SNHLY is the CDR1 and FYNNEI is the CDR2. V is pared back by 1 base and J by 15 bases, with 18 bases lying between the germline termini. Library method: the immunoSEQ multiplex PCR assay. Sourced from immuneACCESS, this table was stored by TCRdb with only in-frame sequences that have V and J called. A share of the clones is absent; for the studies checked, an unresolved V gene accounts for under half, and the remainder has no known explanation. Counted in this sample were 100,000 to 150,000 clones; roughly 84% of them appeared once. Of the sample, around 9% is held by the ten largest clones.

Turning to this clone: Its antigen is not yet known. Within one base of it there is no much larger clone, and no base qualities were kept. This same CDR3 is encoded by further DNA sequences in the sample.

The chain is assembled from TRBV2 and TRBJ1-4, with the D gene too uncertain to name. The TCR sequence derives from a man aged 35-49 years in good health. The sequenced material came from blood. The DNA sequence is as follows: TGTGCCAGCAGTGAAGGAGGAGTGGGCAGTCGGATGTTTTTT. It encodes CASSEGGVGSRMFF.